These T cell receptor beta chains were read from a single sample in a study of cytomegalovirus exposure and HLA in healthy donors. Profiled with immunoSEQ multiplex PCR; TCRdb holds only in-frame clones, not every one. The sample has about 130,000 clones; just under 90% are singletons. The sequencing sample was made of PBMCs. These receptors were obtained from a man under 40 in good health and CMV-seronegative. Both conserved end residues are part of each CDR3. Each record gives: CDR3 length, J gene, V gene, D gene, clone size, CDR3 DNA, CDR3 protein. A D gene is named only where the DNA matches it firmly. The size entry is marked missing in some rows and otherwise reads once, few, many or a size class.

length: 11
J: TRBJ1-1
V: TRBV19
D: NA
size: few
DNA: TGTGCCACAAGTAGTTACTATGAAGCTTTCTTT
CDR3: CATSSYYEAFF

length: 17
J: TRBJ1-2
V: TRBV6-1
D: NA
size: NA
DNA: TGTGCCAGCAGTGAAGTTGGCAGGGTCCGAAGTAACTATGGCTACACCTTC
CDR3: CASSEVGRVRSNYGYTF

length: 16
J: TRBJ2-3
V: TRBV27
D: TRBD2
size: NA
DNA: TGTGCCGTCGGATGGGGAAGCGGGGGGGCCCAAGATACGCAGTATTTT
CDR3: CAVGWGSGGAQDTQYF

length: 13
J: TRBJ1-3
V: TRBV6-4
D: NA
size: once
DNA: TGTGCCATTGGACAGAGCTCTGGAAACACCATATATTTT
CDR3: CAIGQSSGNTIYF

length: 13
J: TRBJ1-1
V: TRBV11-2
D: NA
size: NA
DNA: TGTGCCAGCGGGGGCCTTATGAACACTGAAGCTTTCTTT
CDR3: CASGGLMNTEAFF

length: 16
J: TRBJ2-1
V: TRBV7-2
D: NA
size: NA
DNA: TGTGCCAGCAGCTTCACTTCCGTACCGTCCTACAATGAGCAGTTCTTC
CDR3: CASSFTSVPSYNEQFF

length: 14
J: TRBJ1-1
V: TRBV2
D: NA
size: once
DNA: TGTGCCAGCATTCTACAGCCCCTCGGAACTGAAGCTTTCTTT
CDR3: CASILQPLGTEAFF

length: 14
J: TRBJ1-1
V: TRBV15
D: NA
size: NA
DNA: TGTGCCACCAGCCGAGATCTGGGCCTAGAGCGGGCTTTCTTT
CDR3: CATSRDLGLERAFF

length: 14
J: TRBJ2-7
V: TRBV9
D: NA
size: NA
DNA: TGTGCCAGCAGCGTAGGACAGGCCTCCTACGAGCAGTACTTC
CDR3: CASSVGQASYEQYF

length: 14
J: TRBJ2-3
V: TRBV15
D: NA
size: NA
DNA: TGTGCCACCAGCAGAGTCCCGGGTATAGATACGCAGTATTTT
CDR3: CATSRVPGIDTQYF

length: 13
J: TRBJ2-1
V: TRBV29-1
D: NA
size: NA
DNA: TGCAGCGTACGGACAGACCTCTACAATGAGCAGTTCTTC
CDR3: CSVRTDLYNEQFF

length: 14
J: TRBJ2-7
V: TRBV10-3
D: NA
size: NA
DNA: TGTGCCATCAGTAGGGGTGGGGGGGCGGACGAGCAGTACTTC
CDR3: CAISRGGGADEQYF

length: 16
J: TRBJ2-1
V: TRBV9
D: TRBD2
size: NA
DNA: TGTGCCAGCAGCCCCTCCGGGGGGGTAGGGTACAATGAGCAGTTCTTC
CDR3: CASSPSGGVGYNEQFF

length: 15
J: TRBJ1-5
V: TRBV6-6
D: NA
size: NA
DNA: TGTGCCAGCAGTTACCCGCGGGGGCTCAATCAGCCCCAGCATTTT
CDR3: CASSYPRGLNQPQHF

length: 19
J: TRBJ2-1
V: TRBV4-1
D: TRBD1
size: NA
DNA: TGCGCCAGCAGCCAAGACGCGTTCACCGGGACAGGGGATCCCAATGAGCAGTTCTTC
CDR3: CASSQDAFTGTGDPNEQFF

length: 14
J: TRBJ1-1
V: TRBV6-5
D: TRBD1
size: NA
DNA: TGTGCCAGCAGTTGGACAGGCATGAACACTGAAGCTTTCTTT
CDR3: CASSWTGMNTEAFF

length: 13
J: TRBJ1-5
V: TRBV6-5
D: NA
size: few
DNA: TGTGCCAGCAGCCGAGACTTGAATCAGCCCCAGCATTTT
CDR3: CASSRDLNQPQHF

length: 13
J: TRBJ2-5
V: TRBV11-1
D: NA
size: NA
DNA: TGTGCCAGCAGCGCGGGACTTCAAGAGACCCAGTACTTC
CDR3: CASSAGLQETQYF

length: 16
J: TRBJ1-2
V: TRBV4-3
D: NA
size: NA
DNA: TGCGCCAGCAGCCAAGATGGAGAGGGCCCGGGCTATGGCTACACCTTC
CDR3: CASSQDGEGPGYGYTF

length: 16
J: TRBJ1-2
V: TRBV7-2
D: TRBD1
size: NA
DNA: TGTGCCAGCAGCTTAACCGTGGGGACAGCGGTCTATGGCTACACCTTC
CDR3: CASSLTVGTAVYGYTF

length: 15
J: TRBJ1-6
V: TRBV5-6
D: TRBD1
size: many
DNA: TGTGCCAGCAGCCGACAGGGATCCTATAATTCACCCCTCCACTTT
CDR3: CASSRQGSYNSPLHF

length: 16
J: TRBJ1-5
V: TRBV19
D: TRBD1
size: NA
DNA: TGTGCCAGTAGTAATGACAGGGGGCATGCCAGGCAGCCCCAGCATTTT
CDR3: CASSNDRGHARQPQHF

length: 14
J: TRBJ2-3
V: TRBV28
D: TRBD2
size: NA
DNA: TGTGCCAGTATCCGGGGGGGGAGTACAGATACGCAGTATTTT
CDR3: CASIRGGSTDTQYF

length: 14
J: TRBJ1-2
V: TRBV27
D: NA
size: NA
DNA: TGTGCCAGCAGACTGACAGGCACCAACTATGGCTACACCTTC
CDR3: CASRLTGTNYGYTF

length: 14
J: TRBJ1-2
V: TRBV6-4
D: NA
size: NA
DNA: TGTGCCAGCAGTGACGGGGGGGCAGACTATGGCTACACCTTC
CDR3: CASSDGGADYGYTF

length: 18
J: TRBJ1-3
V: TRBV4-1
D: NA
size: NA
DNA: TGCGCCAGCAGCCAAGAAATAGGGACACCCCTCGCCGGAAACACCATATATTTT
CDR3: CASSQEIGTPLAGNTIYF

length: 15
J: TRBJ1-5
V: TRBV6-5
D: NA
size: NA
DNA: TGTGCCAGCAGTTACTCATACAGGGAGAATCAGCCCCAGCATTTT
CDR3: CASSYSYRENQPQHF

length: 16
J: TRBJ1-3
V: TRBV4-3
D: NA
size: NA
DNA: TGCGCCAGCAGCCAAGATGCCGGCGGCTCTGGAAACACCATATATTTT
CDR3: CASSQDAGGSGNTIYF

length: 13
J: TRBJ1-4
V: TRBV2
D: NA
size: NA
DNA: TGTGCCAGCAGTGAAGTGCGGGCTGAAAAACTGTTTTTT
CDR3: CASSEVRAEKLFF

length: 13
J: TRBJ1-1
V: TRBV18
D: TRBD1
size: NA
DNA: TGTGCCAGCTCGTCCGACAGGGACACTGAAGCTTTCTTT
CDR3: CASSSDRDTEAFF

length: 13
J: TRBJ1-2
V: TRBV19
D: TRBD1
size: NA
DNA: TGTGCCAGTAGGATGGGACAGAATTATGGCTACACCTTC
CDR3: CASRMGQNYGYTF

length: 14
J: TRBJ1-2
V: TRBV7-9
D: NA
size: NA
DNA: TGTGCCAGCAGCTTAGACAGGGCCGGCTATGGCTACACCTTC
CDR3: CASSLDRAGYGYTF

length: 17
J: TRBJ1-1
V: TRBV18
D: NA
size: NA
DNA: TGTGCCAGCTCACCACCAAGTTTGCAGCGGTTCGTGACTGAAGCTTTCTTT
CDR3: CASSPPSLQRFVTEAFF

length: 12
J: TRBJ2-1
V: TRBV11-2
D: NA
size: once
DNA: TGTGCCAGCAGCTTAGGGTCTACTGAGCAGTTCTTC
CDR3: CASSLGSTEQFF

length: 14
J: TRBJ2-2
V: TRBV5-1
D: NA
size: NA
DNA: TGCGCCAGCAACCCGGGGACGAACACCGGGGAGCTGTTTTTT
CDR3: CASNPGTNTGELFF

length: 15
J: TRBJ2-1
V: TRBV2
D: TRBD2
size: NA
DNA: TGTGCCAGCAGTGCCGGGACTAGCGGTCACAATGAGCAGTTCTTC
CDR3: CASSAGTSGHNEQFF

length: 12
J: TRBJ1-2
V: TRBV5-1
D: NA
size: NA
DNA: TGCGCCAGCAGCTTAGACATCTATGGCTACACCTTC
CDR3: CASSLDIYGYTF

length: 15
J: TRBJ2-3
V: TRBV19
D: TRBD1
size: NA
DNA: TGTGCCAGTAGGCCCCCGGGACAGGCGGCCGGCACGCAGTATTTT
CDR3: CASRPPGQAAGTQYF

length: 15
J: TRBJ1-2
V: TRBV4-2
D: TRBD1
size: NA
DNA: TGTGCCAGCAGCCAAGGTCAGTGGGACAGGGGTGGCTACACCTTC
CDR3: CASSQGQWDRGGYTF

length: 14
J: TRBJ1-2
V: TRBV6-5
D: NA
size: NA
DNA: TGTGCCAGCTGGGTGGGCAGAACCTACAGTGGCTACACCTTC
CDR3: CASWVGRTYSGYTF

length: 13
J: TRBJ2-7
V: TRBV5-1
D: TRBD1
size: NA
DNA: TGCGCCAGCAGCCCGACAGGGGGGTACGAGCAGTACTTC
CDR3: CASSPTGGYEQYF

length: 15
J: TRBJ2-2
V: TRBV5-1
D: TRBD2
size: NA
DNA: TGCGCCAGCAGCTTGGCGGGAGGTGACACCGGGGAGCTGTTTTTT
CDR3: CASSLAGGDTGELFF

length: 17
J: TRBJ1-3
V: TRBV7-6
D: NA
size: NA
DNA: TGTGCCAGCAGCTTAGAGCTAGGATCGTTCTCTGGAAACACCATATATTTT
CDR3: CASSLELGSFSGNTIYF

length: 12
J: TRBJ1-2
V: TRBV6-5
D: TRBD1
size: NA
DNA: TGTGCCAGCAGTGGGACAGGGGCTGGCTACACCTTC
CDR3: CASSGTGAGYTF

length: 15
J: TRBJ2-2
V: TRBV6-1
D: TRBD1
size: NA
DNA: TGTGCCAGCAGAGCCAGGGGGCTCGTCACCGGGGAGCTGTTTTTT
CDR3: CASRARGLVTGELFF

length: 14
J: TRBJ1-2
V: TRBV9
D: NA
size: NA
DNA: TGTGCCAGCAGCACTGGGTGGCGGGAGGCTGGCTACACCTTC
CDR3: CASSTGWREAGYTF

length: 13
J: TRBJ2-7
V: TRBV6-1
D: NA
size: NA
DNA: TGTGCCAGCACCACTGTGGGTAGCGGTGAGCAGTACTTC
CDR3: CASTTVGSGEQYF